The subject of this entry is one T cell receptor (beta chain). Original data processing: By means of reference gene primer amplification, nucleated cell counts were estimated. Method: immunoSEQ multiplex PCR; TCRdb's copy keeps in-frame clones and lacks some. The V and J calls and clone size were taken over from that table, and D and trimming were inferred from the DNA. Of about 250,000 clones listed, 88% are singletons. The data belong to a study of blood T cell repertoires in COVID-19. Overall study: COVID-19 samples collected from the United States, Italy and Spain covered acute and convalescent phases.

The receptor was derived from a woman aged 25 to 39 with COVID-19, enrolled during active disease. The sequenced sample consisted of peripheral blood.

The CDR3 DNA sequence: TGTGCCAGCAGTTTATCGCGGAGACAGGGGGGAAAACTGTTTTTT. Protein sequence: CASSLSRRQGGKLFF. The rearrangement links TRBV27 to TRBJ1-4; 9 positions match TRBD1. V was clipped by 0 bases and J by 10 bases; unmatched bases: 6. The CDR3 has 15 amino acids. The germline V gene encodes CDR1 MNHEY and CDR2 SMNVEV (reference sequence).